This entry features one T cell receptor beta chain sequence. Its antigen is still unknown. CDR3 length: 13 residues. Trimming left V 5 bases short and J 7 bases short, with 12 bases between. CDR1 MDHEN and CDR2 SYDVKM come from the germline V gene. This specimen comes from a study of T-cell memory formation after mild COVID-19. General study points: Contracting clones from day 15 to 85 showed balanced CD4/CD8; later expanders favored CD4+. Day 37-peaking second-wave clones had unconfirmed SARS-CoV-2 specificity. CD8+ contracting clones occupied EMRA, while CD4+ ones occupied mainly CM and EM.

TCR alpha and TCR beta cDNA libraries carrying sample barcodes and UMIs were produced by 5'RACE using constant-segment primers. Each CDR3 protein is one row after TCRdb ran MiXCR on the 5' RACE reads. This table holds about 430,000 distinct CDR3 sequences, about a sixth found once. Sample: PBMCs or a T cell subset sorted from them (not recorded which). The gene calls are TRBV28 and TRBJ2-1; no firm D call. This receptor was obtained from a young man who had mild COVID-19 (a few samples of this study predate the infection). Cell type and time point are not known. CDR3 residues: CASSLGFGNEQFF. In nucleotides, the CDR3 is TGTGCCAGCAGTCTCGGGTTCGGTAATGAGCAGTTCTTC.